The 16 T cell receptor beta chains listed next were all sequenced from one sample in a study of circulating tumor DNA in untreated peripheral T-cell lymphoma. Libraries were prepared by immunoSEQ multiplex PCR; TCRdb keeps only in-frame clonotypes and omits some of them. In the table there are 2,000 to 2,500 clones, about four fifths of which are singletons. Source material: tumor tissue. The source is a human donor with peripheral T-cell lymphoma.

The chain links TRBV6-4 to TRBJ2-1; TRBD2 matches at 11 bases. CDR3 length equals 14 residues. The germline CDR1 and CDR2 sequences are MRHNA and SNTAGT. V shed 4 bases, J shed 9 bases, and the junction held 5 bases outside the gene matches. CDR3 loop: CASSAISGGAEQFF. CDR3 bases: TGTGCCAGCAGTGCGATTAGCGGGGGGGCTGAGCAGTTCTTC.

V usage is TRBV28 and J usage is TRBJ1-1; D gene uncertain. Germline V lookup: CDR1 MDHEN, CDR2 SYDVKM. The CDR3 contains 12 residues. V lost 1 base and J lost 8, with 8 bases in between. CDR3 sequence reads: CASSLYTAEAFF. For the CDR3, the DNA is TGTGCCAGCAGTTTATACACAGCCGAAGCTTTCTTT.

The rearrangement joins TRBV11-3 to TRBJ1-3; 8 nucleotides line up with TRBD1. CDR3 length: 15 residues. Germline V gives CDR1 SGHNT, CDR2 YENEEA. V shed 3 bases, J shed 2 bases, and the junction held 3 bases outside the gene matches. CDR3 in amino acids: CASSFDRGTGNTIYF. CDR3 DNA sequence: TGTGCCAGCAGCTTTGACAGGGGAACTGGAAACACCATATATTTT.

V is TRBV4-1 and J is TRBJ2-1; no reliable D call. The germline CDR1 and CDR2 sequences are MGHRA and YSYEKL. CDR3 length: 14 residues. Trimming cost V 0 bases and J 15 bases, with 18 bases left between them. CDR3 in DNA: TGCGCCAGCAGCCAAGAGGGCCAATCCGGCTTTCGGTTCTTC. Its translation is CASSQEGQSGFRFF.

V gene TRBV11-3 combines with J gene TRBJ1-1; D might be TRBD1 (6 bases). Deletions cut 2 bases from V and 2 bases from J, with 27 bases between. This CDR3 region has 20 residues. Germline CDR1 SGHNT, CDR2 YENEEA. DNA of the CDR3: TGTGCCAGCAGCTTACACGGTTCGGTAAAAGCCAGGGGATTAAACACTGAAGCTTTCTTT. This sequence encodes CASSLHGSVKARGLNTEAFF.

This clone was counted a single time. The gene calls are TRBV18 and TRBJ2-6, with no clear D. Germline V CDR1 and CDR2: KGHSH, LQKENI. The V and J ends lost 5 bases and 4 bases respectively, with 9 bases between them. The CDR3 is 14 amino acids. The CDR3 is CASSTLRGANVLTF. The CDR3 DNA sequence: TGTGCCAGCTCAACTTTACGGGGGGCCAACGTCCTGACTTTC.

The chain couples TRBV30 to TRBJ2-5, with D maybe TRBD2 (5 bases). The CDR3 has 17 amino acids. Germline values: CDR1 GTSNPN, CDR2 SVGIG (reference sequence). V lost 3 bases, J lost 3 bases, and 23 bases lay in between. The CDR3, as DNA: TGTGCCTGGAGCCAAGAAGCGCGAGGGCCGGTCGAAGAGACCCAGTACTTC. Translating gives CAWSQEARGPVEETQYF.

This chain connects TRBV6-8 to TRBJ1-6; no firm D call. The CDR3 runs to 15 residues. From germline, CDR1 is MNHGY and CDR2 SAAAGT. Deletions cut 4 bases from V and 6 bases from J, with 13 bases between. This CDR3 is CASSWSQRTNSPLHF. The DNA of the CDR3 is TGTGCCAGCAGTTGGAGCCAGCGCACTAATTCACCCCTCCACTTT.

The rearrangement joins TRBV6-1 to TRBJ2-7, with 8 bases that match TRBD2. CDR1 and CDR2 from the germline V gene are MNHNS and SASEGT. Trimming cost V 1 base and J 4 bases; bases outside gene matches: 18. The length of the CDR3 is 19 residues. Here the CDR3 DNA reads TGTGCCAGCAGTGAAGTGAGTATTTCGGCGGGAGGCGTTGGTTACGAGCAGTACTTC. It is translated as CASSEVSISAGGVGYEQYF.

This clone was counted a few times. The chain carries TRBV18 and TRBJ2-2; D is unresolved. Germline V gene data show CDR1 as KGHSH and CDR2 as LQKENI. The CDR3 loop spans 14 amino acids. The V and J ends lost 5 bases and 4 bases respectively, with 11 bases between them. The CDR3 DNA reads TGTGCCAGCTCAAGTAAGCAAGGCACCGGGGAGCTGTTTTTT. Its protein product is CASSSKQGTGELFF. The full variable domain, with the rest looked up from reference TRBV18 and TRBJ2-2, is NAGVMQNPRHLVRRRGQEARLRCSPMKGHSHVYWYRQLPEEGLKFMVYLQKENIIDESGMPKERFSAEFPKEGPSILRIQQVVRGDSAAYFCASSSKQGTGELFFGEGSRLTVL.

This rearrangement joins TRBV9 to TRBJ2-7; no reliable D call. Germline V gene data show CDR1 as SGDLS and CDR2 as YYNGEE. V was shortened by 5 bases and J by 2 bases, with 20 bases between the two germline ends. CDR3 length: 16 amino acids. The CDR3 here is CASSEALGSDAYEQYF. The CDR3 DNA reads TGTGCCAGCAGTGAAGCGCTTGGGTCGGACGCCTACGAGCAGTACTTC. Combining the CDR3 with reference TRBV9 and TRBJ2-7 gives the whole variable domain DSGVTQTPKHLITATGQRVTLRCSPRSGDLSVYWYQQSLDQGLQFLIQYYNGEERAKGNILERFSAQQFPDLHSELNLSSLELGDSALYFCASSEALGSDAYEQYFGPGTRLTVT.

The chain recombines TRBV15 with TRBJ1-6; D uncertain. This CDR3 is built from 16 residues. Looked up from germline, CDR1 is LNHNV and CDR2 is YYDKDF (reference sequence). The V gene lost 5 bases and the J gene lost 1 base, with 12 bases spanning the gap. The DNA for the CDR3 is TGTGCCACCAGCTACGGAGACGGATCCTATAATTCACCCCTCCACTTT. Amino acids: CATSYGDGSYNSPLHF.

In its sample, this clone was seen a few times. The chain joins TRBV29-1 to TRBJ2-5, with 8 bases fitting TRBD1. Germline V gene sequence: CDR1 SQVTM, CDR2 ANQGSEA. Trimming took 7 bases from V and 3 from J; bases not matched to a gene: 4. This CDR3 has 12 residues. CDR3 sequence: CSAQTGEETQYF. CDR3 DNA sequence: TGCAGCGCGCAGACAGGGGAAGAGACCCAGTACTTC.

The chain is built from TRBV23-1 and TRBJ1-5, with no clear D. TRBV23-1 is an ORF, with its function uncertain. The CDR3 covers 15 residues. V shed 6 bases and J shed 0 bases, with 12 bases lying between them. The CDR3 sequence: CASSLGRNSNQPQHF. DNA for the CDR3: TGCGCCAGCAGCTTAGGACGGAATAGCAATCAGCCCCAGCATTTT.

The chain uses TRBV18 and TRBJ2-2, with a weak D call TRBD2 (6 bases). Germline CDR1 reads KGHSH; CDR2 reads LQKENI. The CDR3 runs 15 residues. V was shortened by 5 bases and J by 2 bases, with 12 bases between the two germline ends. The CDR3, as DNA: TGTGCCAGCTCATTCCGGGACTCTAACACCGGGGAGCTGTTTTTT. Amino acid sequence: CASSFRDSNTGELFF.

The chain employs TRBV10-1 and TRBJ2-1; 10 bases agree with TRBD2. CDR1 and CDR2 from the germline V gene are WNHNN and SYGVQD (reference sequence). The V segment lost 2 bases and the J segment 5 bases; nucleotides outside the gene matches: 9. This CDR3 region has 17 residues. CDR3 amino acids: CASSEIGLAGDHNEQFF. The CDR3 nucleotides are TGCGCCAGCAGTGAGATTGGCCTAGCGGGGGACCACAATGAGCAGTTCTTC.